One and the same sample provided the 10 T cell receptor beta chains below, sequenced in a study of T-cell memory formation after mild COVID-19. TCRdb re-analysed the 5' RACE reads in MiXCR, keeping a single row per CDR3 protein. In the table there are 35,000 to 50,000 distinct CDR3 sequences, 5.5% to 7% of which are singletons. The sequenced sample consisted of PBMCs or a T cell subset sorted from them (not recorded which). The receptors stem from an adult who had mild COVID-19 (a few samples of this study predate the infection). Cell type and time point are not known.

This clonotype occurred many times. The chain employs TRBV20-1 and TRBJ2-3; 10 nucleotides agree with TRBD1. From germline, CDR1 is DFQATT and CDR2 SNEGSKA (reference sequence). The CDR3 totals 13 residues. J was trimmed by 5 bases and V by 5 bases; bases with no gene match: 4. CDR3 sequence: CSAPGTGVDTQYF. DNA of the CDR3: TGCAGTGCTCCCGGGACAGGGGTAGATACGCAGTATTTT.

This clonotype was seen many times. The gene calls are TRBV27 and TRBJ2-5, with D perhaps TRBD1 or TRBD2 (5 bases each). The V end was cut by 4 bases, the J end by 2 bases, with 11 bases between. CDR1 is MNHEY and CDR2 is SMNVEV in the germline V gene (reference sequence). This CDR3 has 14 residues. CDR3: CASSSRWGQETQYF. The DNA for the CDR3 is TGTGCCAGCAGTTCGCGATGGGGGCAAGAGACCCAGTACTTC.

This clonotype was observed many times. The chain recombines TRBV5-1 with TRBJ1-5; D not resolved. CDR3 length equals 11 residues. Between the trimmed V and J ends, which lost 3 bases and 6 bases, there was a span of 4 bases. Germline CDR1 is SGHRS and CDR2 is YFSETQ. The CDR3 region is CASSSVQPQHF. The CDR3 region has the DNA TGCGCCAGCAGCTCGGTTCAGCCCCAGCATTTT.

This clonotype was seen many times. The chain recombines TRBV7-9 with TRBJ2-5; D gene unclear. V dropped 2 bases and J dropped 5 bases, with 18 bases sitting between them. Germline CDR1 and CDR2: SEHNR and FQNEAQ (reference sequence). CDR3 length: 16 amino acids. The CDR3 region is CASSLSPDGPMETQYF. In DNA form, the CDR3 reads TGTGCCAGCAGCTTATCTCCGGACGGCCCCATGGAGACCCAGTACTTC.

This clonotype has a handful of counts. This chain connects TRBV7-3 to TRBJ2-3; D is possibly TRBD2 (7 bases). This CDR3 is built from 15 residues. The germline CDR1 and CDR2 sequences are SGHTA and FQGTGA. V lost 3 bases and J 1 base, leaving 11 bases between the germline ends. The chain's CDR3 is CASSFGGPGTDTQYF. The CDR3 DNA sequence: TGTGCCAGCAGCTTCGGGGGGCCTGGCACAGATACGCAGTATTTT. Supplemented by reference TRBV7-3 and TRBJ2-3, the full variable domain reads GAGVSQTPSNKVTEKGKYVELRCDPISGHTALYWYRQSLGQGPEFLIYFQGTGAADDSGLPNDRFFAVRPEGSVSTLKIQRTERGDSAVYLCASSFGGPGTDTQYFGPGTRLTVL.

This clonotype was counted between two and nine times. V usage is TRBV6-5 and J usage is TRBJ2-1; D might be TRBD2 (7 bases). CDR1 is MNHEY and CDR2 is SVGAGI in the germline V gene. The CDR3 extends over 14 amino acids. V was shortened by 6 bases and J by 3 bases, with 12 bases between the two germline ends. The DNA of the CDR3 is TGTGCCAGCAGGGGGGGGGCCGTCTACAATGAGCAGTTCTTC. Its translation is CASRGGAVYNEQFF.

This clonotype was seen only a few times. Here the CDR3 reads CASSKGPNTGELFF. The CDR3 region has the DNA TGTGCCAGCAGCAAAGGTCCCAACACCGGGGAGCTGTTTTTT. This chain joins TRBV21-1 and TRBJ2-2; the table's D call, TRBD1, has no DNA check behind it. TRBV21-1 constitutes a pseudogene. The CDR3 length is 14 residues.

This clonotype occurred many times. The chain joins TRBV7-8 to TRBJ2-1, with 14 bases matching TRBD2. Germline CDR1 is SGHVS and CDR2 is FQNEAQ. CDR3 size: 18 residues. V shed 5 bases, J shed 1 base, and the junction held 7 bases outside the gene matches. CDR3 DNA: TGTGCCAGCAGCCCCATGACTAGCGGGGGGGCTTCCTACAATGAGCAGTTCTTC. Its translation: CASSPMTSGGASYNEQFF.

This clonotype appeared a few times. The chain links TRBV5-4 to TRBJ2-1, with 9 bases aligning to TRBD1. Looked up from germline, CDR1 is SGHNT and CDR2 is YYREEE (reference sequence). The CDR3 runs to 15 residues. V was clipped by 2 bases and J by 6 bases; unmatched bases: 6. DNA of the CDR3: TGTGCCAGCAGCTTAGGACAGGGGATTTTCAATGAGCAGTTCTTC. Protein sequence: CASSLGQGIFNEQFF.

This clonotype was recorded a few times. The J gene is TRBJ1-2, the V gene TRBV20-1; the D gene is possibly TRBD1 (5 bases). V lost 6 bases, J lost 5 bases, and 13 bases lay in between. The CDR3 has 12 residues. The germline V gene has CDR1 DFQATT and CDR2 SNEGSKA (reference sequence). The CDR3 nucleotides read TGCAGTGCCCCGGAAGGGACGTATGGCTACACCTTC. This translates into CSAPEGTYGYTF.